The subject of this entry is one T cell receptor beta chain. The antigen is unknown. It may be a read error: a sequence one base away is much more abundant. The CDR3 does not close with the conserved phenylalanine or tryptophan, likely indicating a read error. Building of the TCR beta libraries involved iRepertoire HTBI primers and Arm-PCR of CDR3 regions. As handled by the study authors: The samples yielded 55 to 75 TRBV and roughly 15 TRBJ segments. TCRdb re-analysed the multiplex PCR reads in MiXCR, keeping a single row per CDR3 protein. These V and J calls rely on TCRdb rather than the paper's analysis. This sample has 300,000 to 400,000 distinct CDR3 sequences, with around 15% found just once. The time point is: newly diagnosed GD, antithyroid drugs for less than 3 months. Preparation of the TCR library used RNA extracted from PBMCs. The entry originates in a study of regulatory T cells in long-lasting Graves disease. Study-level results: Small sample size may have lowered accuracy.

The sequenced sample was peripheral blood mononuclear cells (PBMCs), obtained at new diagnosis, from a patient treated with antithyroid drugs. This receptor was taken from a female donor with Graves disease.

CDR3 amino acids: CASSSGRVNEQFS. Here the CDR3 DNA reads TGTGCCAGCAGTAGCGGTAGGGTCAATGAGCAGTTCTCC. The V call is TRBV12-3 or TRBV12-4, the J call TRBJ2-5; TRBD2 is a possible D gene (5 bases). The DNA end favors TRBJ2-1, so the J call may be wrong. This CDR3 is built from 13 residues.